The clone carrying this T cell receptor beta chain turned up a few times. What it binds is not known. Some clones are missing from TCRdb's copy, which holds only in-frame ones; the method was immunoSEQ multiplex PCR. The table records just under 2,500 clones, 68% of them present only once. This record comes from a study of T cell repertoires in urothelial bladder cancer. About the research overall: Resected lesion stages: three cT0, three cTa, three cT1, three cT2+.

The CDR3 extends over 13 amino acids. CDR1 is MRHNA and CDR2 is SNTAGT in the germline V gene. Trimming stripped 2 bases from V and 7 bases from J, with 11 bases between. Study findings and constraints: Infiltrating lymphocytes: median 2% in carcinoma versus roughly 11% in benign specimens. A single clone reached about 2% in benign versus up to roughly 15% in carcinoma. Median T cells were around 5,600 in carcinoma and roughly 26,000 in benign specimens.

The sequence came from a human donor with a benign inflammatory bladder lesion. This chain joins TRBV6-4 and TRBJ2-5, with D possibly matching TRBD2 (5 bases). Material for sequencing was bladder tissue. The CDR3 sequence: CASSDDIRGTQYF. The CDR3 coding sequence is TGTGCCAGCAGTGACGACATACGGGGGACCCAGTACTTC.